This entry describes one T cell receptor (beta chain). What it recognizes is unknown. The CDR3 length is 15 residues. V was cut by 6 bases and J by 3 bases, with 14 bases left in between. Germline values: CDR1 SGHTA, CDR2 FQGNSA. Primers: 60 Vbeta forward and 13 Jbeta reverse. Repertoires were generated with immunoSEQ multiplex PCR, while TCRdb's copy carries only in-frame clones and drops some. The sample has more than 150,000 clones, approximately 83% seen once. This entry comes from a study of cytomegalovirus exposure and HLA in healthy donors. Findings of the study overall: It was shown in a later analysis that HLA-associated TCR beta chains were more clonally expanded than other, equally common chains.

The TCR comes from a man between 18 and 35 years old in good health and CMV-seropositive. Material for sequencing was PBMCs. This sequence joins TRBV7-2 and TRBJ1-4, with D maybe TRBD1 (5 bases). CDR3 loop: CASRPGGDPNEKLFF. The CDR3 nucleotides read TGTGCCAGCAGACCGGGGGGGGACCCTAATGAAAAACTGTTTTTT.